This T cell receptor (beta chain) was found in a study of identical twins. Study conclusions and caveats: Within cord blood, abundant beta clonotypes carried fewer insertions, but memory repertoires showed no such trend.

Germline CDR1 and CDR2: DFQATT and SNEGSKA (reference sequence). The CDR3 spans 14 residues. A single record per CDR3 protein comes from TCRdb applying MiXCR to the 5' RACE reads. The sample lists around 220,000 distinct CDR3 sequences, approximately 10% occurring once. On this clonotype: What it binds is unknown. A much bigger clone sits one base away, suggesting this may be a read error.

The chain combines TRBV20-1 with TRBJ2-2; 8 bases are a match to TRBD1. Material: memory T cells sorted from blood. The clonotype comes from a middle-aged man in good health. The CDR3 here is CSARAQGAAGGLFF. The CDR3, as DNA: TGCAGTGCTAGAGCCCAGGGGGCTGCCGGGGGGCTGTTTTTT.